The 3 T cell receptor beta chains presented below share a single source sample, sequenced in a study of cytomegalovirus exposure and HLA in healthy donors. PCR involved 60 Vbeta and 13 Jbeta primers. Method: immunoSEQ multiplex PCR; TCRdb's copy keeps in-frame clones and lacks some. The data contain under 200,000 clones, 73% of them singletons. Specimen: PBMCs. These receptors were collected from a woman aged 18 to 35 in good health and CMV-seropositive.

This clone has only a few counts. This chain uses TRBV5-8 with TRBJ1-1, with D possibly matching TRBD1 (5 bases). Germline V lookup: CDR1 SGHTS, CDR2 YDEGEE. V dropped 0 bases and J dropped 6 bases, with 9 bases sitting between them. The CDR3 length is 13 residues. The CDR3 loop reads CASSLGGGAEAFF. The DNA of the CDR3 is TGTGCCAGCAGCTTGGGGGGGGGTGCTGAAGCTTTCTTT.

Written as DNA, the CDR3 is TGTGCCAGCAGCCCTACGATCGACGGGGATCAGCCCCAGCATTTT. Protein: CASSPTIDGDQPQHF. The chain uses TRBV7-2 and TRBJ1-5; D ambiguous. The length of the CDR3 is 15 residues. Germline CDR1 is SGHTA and CDR2 is FQGNSA. V was clipped by 5 bases and J by 5 bases, with 16 bases between them.

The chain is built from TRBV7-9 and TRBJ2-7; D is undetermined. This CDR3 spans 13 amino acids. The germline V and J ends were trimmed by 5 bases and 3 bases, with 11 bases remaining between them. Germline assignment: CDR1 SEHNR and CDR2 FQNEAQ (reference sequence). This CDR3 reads CASSEVQSYEQYF. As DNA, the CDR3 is TGTGCCAGCAGCGAGGTCCAGAGCTACGAGCAGTACTTC.